These 25 T cell receptor beta chains share one sample of origin, sequenced in a study of regulatory T cells in long-lasting Graves disease. Researchers made TCR beta libraries by using iRepertoire HTBI primers and running Arm-PCR on CDR3 regions. Each CDR3 protein gets one entry after TCRdb re-called the multiplex PCR reads with MiXCR. Here the sample spans 350,000 to 450,000 distinct CDR3 sequences, about 15% being singletons. Regarding time point: newly diagnosed GD, antithyroid drugs for less than 3 months. Isolated PBMC RNA provided the starting material for the TCR library. The same sample was also used in a study of T cells in Graves' hyperthyroidism and ophthalmopathy.

The sequencing used peripheral blood mononuclear cells (PBMCs), collected at new diagnosis, from a patient treated with antithyroid drugs. These receptors were obtained from a woman aged 40 to 50 with Graves disease.

This clonotype has at least ten counts. The gene calls are TRBV6-2 or TRBV6-3 and TRBJ1-1, with no clear D. Germline CDR1 is MNHEY and CDR2 is SVGEGT. The CDR3 consists of 13 residues. The V end lost 2 bases, the J end lost 7 bases, and 11 bases lay between the germline ends. CDR3 sequence reads: CASSYEWEVEAFF. The CDR3 region has the DNA TGTGCCAGCAGTTACGAGTGGGAAGTTGAAGCTTTCTTT.

This clonotype was seen ten or more times. The DNA of the CDR3 is TGTGCCAGCAGCGGAAACCGGGACAGGGGGCTTGGGGCCAACGTCCTGACTTTC. This codes for CASSGNRDRGLGANVLTF. The genes are TRBV7-9 and TRBJ2-6; 12 positions agree with TRBD1. Unmatched junction bases numbered 8, after V lost 5 bases and J lost 3 bases. CDR3 length: 18 residues. The germline V gene has CDR1 SEHNR and CDR2 FQNEAQ (reference sequence). The variable domain in full, with the rest retrieved from reference TRBV7-9 and TRBJ2-6, is DTGVSQNPRHKITKRGQNVTFRCDPISEHNRLYWYRQTLGQGPEFLTYFQNEAQLEKSRLLSDRFSAERPKGSFSTLEIQRTEQGDSAMYLCASSGNRDRGLGANVLTFGAGSRLTVL.

Many counts were recorded for this clonotype. This chain joins TRBV11-3 and TRBJ1-2, with no clear D. CDR1 and CDR2 (germline): SGHNT, YENEEA. The ends were cut back, 2 bases at V and 2 bases at J, with 9 bases in the middle. The CDR3 loop spans 14 amino acids. The CDR3 DNA follows: TGTGCCAGCAGCTTATCTGCAGACAACTATGGCTACACCTTC. Amino acids: CASSLSADNYGYTF.

The sample holds many counts of this clonotype. The CDR3 nucleotides are TGCAGTGCTAGGCTCGGGCGGCGGTCCAATCAGCCCCAGCATTTT. It specifies CSARLGRRSNQPQHF. The chain has TRBV20-1 and TRBJ1-5; no definite D call. V dropped 3 bases and J dropped 3 bases, with 15 bases sitting between them. The germline V gene encodes CDR1 DFQATT and CDR2 SNEGSKA (reference sequence). This CDR3 is built from 15 residues.

In this sample, this clonotype turned up many times. The rearrangement joins TRBV2 to TRBJ2-7; D is unclear. The V end was cut by 8 bases, the J end by 3 bases, with 11 bases between. The CDR3 has 12 residues. Per the germline V gene, CDR1 is SNHLY and CDR2 is FYNNEI. CDR3 DNA sequence: TGTGCCAGCGGGCGGAGACTCTACGAGCAGTACTTC. Its translation is CASGRRLYEQYF.

This clonotype was seen at least ten times. The chain links TRBV28 to TRBJ2-7, with D unresolved. Trimming left V 2 bases short and J 6 bases short, with 17 bases between. The CDR3 loop spans 15 amino acids. In germline, CDR1 is MDHEN, CDR2 SYDVKM. The CDR3, as DNA: TGTGCCAGCAGTTTAAGGTCAGATCCTGTGGTCGAGCAGTACTTC. Translation gives CASSLRSDPVVEQYF. Using reference TRBV28 and TRBJ2-7 for the parts outside the CDR3, the full variable domain is DVKVTQSSRYLVKRTGEKVFLECVQDMDHENMFWYRQDPGLGLRLIYFSYDVKMKEKGDIPEGYSVSREKKERFSLILESASTNQTSMYLCASSLRSDPVVEQYFGPGTRLTVT.

Concerning this clonotype itself: The conserved closing phenylalanine or tryptophan is absent in this CDR3, likely reflecting a read error. The V and J genes are TRBV6-2 or TRBV6-3 and TRBJ2-3, with TRBD1 identical over 8 bases. Trimming at V came to 6 bases and at J to 0 bases, leaving 14 bases not matched to a gene. Germline V gene sequence: CDR1 MNHEY, CDR2 SVGEGT. This CDR3 region has 18 residues. In nucleotides, the CDR3 is TGTGCCAGCAGCGGAATCCCTCGGACAGGGATAAGCACAGATACGCAGTATCTT. As protein: CASSGIPRTGISTDTQYL.

The chain combines TRBV12-3 or TRBV12-4 with TRBJ1-1; D is perhaps TRBD1 (6 bases). CDR3 length: 16 residues. V lost 1 base, J lost 6 bases, and 18 bases lay in between. The CDR3 sequence is CASSLVIGGSGPEAFF. The DNA for the CDR3 is TGTGCCAGCAGTTTAGTCATAGGGGGTAGTGGACCTGAAGCTTTCTTT.

This clonotype has only a few counts. The chain links TRBV12-5 to TRBJ2-3; TRBD2 aligns across 9 bases. V was clipped by 5 bases and J by 2 bases; unmatched bases: 8. The CDR3 is 16 amino acids. The germline V gene has CDR1 LGHNT and CDR2 FRNRAP. CDR3 sequence (DNA): TGTGCTAGTGGTAGGTTGACTAGCGGCCTCACAGATACGCAGTATTTT. Translation gives CASGRLTSGLTDTQYF.

In its sample, this clonotype was seen a few times. This chain links TRBV4-1 with TRBJ2-2, with 11 bases aligning to TRBD2. Germline values: CDR1 MGHRA, CDR2 YSYEKL. The junction had 13 bases not matched to a gene; V was cut back by 0 bases and J by 10 bases. This CDR3 is built from 18 residues. CDR3 sequence (DNA): TGCGCCAGCAGCCAAGATAAGACTAGCGGGACCCTAGGGCTGGAGCTGTTTTTT. It specifies CASSQDKTSGTLGLELFF.

This clonotype has only one observation. This chain links TRBV19 with TRBJ2-6, with D perhaps matching TRBD1 (6 bases). This CDR3 is built from 17 residues. Per germline, CDR1 LNHDA and CDR2 SQIVND (reference sequence). V was clipped by 7 bases and J by 2 bases, with 18 bases between them. The CDR3 DNA reads TGTGCCAGTAACGGCAGGGGAAGGTCAGCTGGGGCCAACGTCCTGACTTTC. Its protein product is CASNGRGRSAGANVLTF.

In its sample, this clonotype was seen many times. This rearrangement joins TRBV7-9 to TRBJ1-4, with D unresolved. The CDR3 is 16 amino acids. Germline lookup yields CDR1 SEHNR and CDR2 FQNEAQ (reference sequence). The V end lost 1 base, the J end lost 6 bases, and 15 bases lay between the germline ends. The CDR3: CASSLVFDAGDEKLFF. In DNA, the CDR3 is TGTGCCAGCAGCTTAGTGTTTGACGCTGGAGATGAAAAACTGTTTTTT.

Here the CDR3 DNA reads TGTGCCAGCAGCTCTAGATATACTAGCGGGAGGAAGGGAGAGACCCAGTACTTC. This gives the protein CASSSRYTSGRKGETQYF. This chain uses TRBV5-6 with TRBJ2-5, with 12 nucleotides matching TRBD2. The CDR3 consists of 18 residues. Germline loops: CDR1 SGHDT, CDR2 YYEEEE. With 3 bases clipped from V and 4 bases from J, the junction kept 13 bases outside the gene matches.

This clonotype occurred many times. One end of the junction varies from germline; a read error may be responsible. This rearrangement joins TRBV7-2 to TRBJ2-5; 8 bases are shared with TRBD1. CDR1 is SGHTA, CDR2 FQGNSA, per germline. The CDR3 is 15 residues long. CDR3 DNA sequence: TGTGCCAGCAGATTAGTGATGGACAGGGAAGAGACCCAGTACTTC. Its translation is CASRLVMDREETQYF.

In this sample, this clonotype turned up many times. The V and J genes are TRBV10-2 and TRBJ2-1, with 13 bases matching TRBD2. V was pared by 3 bases and J by 12 bases, with 8 bases of the junction left unmatched. The CDR3 extends over 15 amino acids. The germline gives CDR1 WSHSY, CDR2 SAAADI. In DNA, the CDR3 is TGCGCCAGCAGTGATTGGACTAGCGGGAGTCCTGTGCAGTTCTTC. The encoded protein is CASSDWTSGSPVQFF.

This clonotype was counted ten times or more. The rearrangement links TRBV20-1 to TRBJ2-1; 9 bases fit TRBD1. V was pared by 3 bases and J by 5 bases, with 8 bases of the junction left unmatched. CDR1 DFQATT and CDR2 SNEGSKA come from the germline V gene (reference sequence). The CDR3 consists of 15 residues. The CDR3 nucleotides are TGCAGTGCTAGTTCCGGGACAGGGAACGACAATGAGCAGTTCTTC. Translation gives CSASSGTGNDNEQFF.

This clonotype was observed a few times. The genes are TRBV7-9 and TRBJ1-1; 8 bases fit TRBD1. Unmatched junction bases numbered 11, after V lost 4 bases and J lost 4 bases. The germline V gene encodes CDR1 SEHNR and CDR2 FQNEAQ (reference sequence). This CDR3 spans 16 amino acids. CDR3 region: CASSSWDRPQGTEAFF. For the CDR3, the DNA is TGTGCCAGCAGCTCCTGGGACAGGCCTCAAGGCACTGAAGCTTTCTTT.

The table lists this clonotype with many counts. This chain uses TRBV28 with TRBJ2-7; TRBD1 might be the D (6 bases). Germline V gene sequence: CDR1 MDHEN, CDR2 SYDVKM. This CDR3 spans 13 amino acids. V was pared by 6 bases and J by 3 bases, with 12 bases between. The CDR3 bases are TGTGCCAGCAGCCGTGGACAGCGCTACGAGCAGTACTTC. It is translated as CASSRGQRYEQYF.

This clonotype was seen more than once but under ten times. The chain recombines TRBV7-6 with TRBJ2-4; perhaps TRBD2 as D (6 bases). This CDR3 is 19 amino acids long. Germline CDR1 SGHVS, CDR2 FNYEAQ. V dropped 3 bases and J dropped 3 bases, with 24 bases sitting between them. The CDR3 sequence is CASSFGPRGASADKNIQYF. CDR3 bases: TGTGCCAGCAGCTTTGGCCCCCGCGGGGCTAGCGCCGACAAAAACATTCAGTACTTC.

Ten or more counts support this clonotype. The chain links TRBV5-6 to TRBJ2-2, with unresolved D. CDR1 is SGHDT and CDR2 is YYEEEE in the germline V gene. This CDR3 spans 14 amino acids. The V end lost 2 bases, the J end lost 1 base, and 6 bases lay between the germline ends. The CDR3 sequence: CASSFHVNTGELFF. In DNA, the CDR3 is TGTGCCAGCAGCTTTCACGTGAACACCGGGGAGCTGTTTTTT.

This clonotype was counted a few times. The V and J genes are TRBV28 and TRBJ2-7; the D is unclear. Germline V lookup: CDR1 MDHEN, CDR2 SYDVKM. The CDR3 spans 13 residues. Trimming took 4 bases from V and 6 from J, leaving 13 bases between them. The CDR3 sequence is CASSWSRVGEQYF. CDR3 DNA: TGTGCCAGCAGTTGGTCTCGGGTAGGCGAGCAGTACTTC.

The V gene is TRBV15, the J gene TRBJ1-4, with D maybe TRBD1 (6 bases). The CDR3 runs to 14 residues. Trimming left V 3 bases short and J 8 bases short, with 13 bases between. From germline, CDR1 is LNHNV and CDR2 YYDKDF (reference sequence). The CDR3 spells CATSRVTGGEKLFF. CDR3 sequence (DNA): TGTGCCACCAGCAGGGTGACAGGAGGGGAAAAACTGTTTTTT.

A word on this clonotype: A much larger clone is a single base away; this may be a read error. This CDR3 reads CASSLPRIQRAPTHNEQFF. In DNA form, the CDR3 reads TGTGCCAGCAGCTTACCCCGCATCCAGCGGGCTCCCACACACAATGAGCAGTTCTTC. This rearrangement joins TRBV7-8 to TRBJ2-1, with D perhaps matching TRBD2 (6 bases). The CDR3 is 19 residues long. V dropped 2 bases and J dropped 5 bases, with 25 bases sitting between them. Germline CDR1 reads SGHVS; CDR2 reads FQNEAQ.

In regard to this clonotype: A single base separates this from a much larger clone, so it may be a read error. The chain uses TRBV28 and TRBJ2-5; a weak D match, TRBD1 (5 bases). V lost 7 bases, J lost 7 bases, and 25 bases lay in between. The CDR3 has 16 amino acids. CDR1 is MDHEN and CDR2 is SYDVKM in the germline V gene. CDR3 residues: CASTPLIGAQKGTQYF. The CDR3 DNA reads as TGTGCCAGCACCCCGTTGATTGGGGCACAGAAAGGGACCCAGTACTTC.

This clonotype was detected many times. The chain couples TRBV18 to TRBJ2-7; TRBD1 agrees at 7 bases. This CDR3 comprises 15 residues. V lost 0 bases, J lost 6 bases, and 8 bases stayed unmatched. Germline V gene sequence: CDR1 KGHSH, CDR2 LQKENI. This CDR3 is CASSPPSRQGFEQYF. In DNA, the CDR3 is TGTGCCAGCTCACCACCTAGTAGACAGGGCTTCGAGCAGTACTTC.